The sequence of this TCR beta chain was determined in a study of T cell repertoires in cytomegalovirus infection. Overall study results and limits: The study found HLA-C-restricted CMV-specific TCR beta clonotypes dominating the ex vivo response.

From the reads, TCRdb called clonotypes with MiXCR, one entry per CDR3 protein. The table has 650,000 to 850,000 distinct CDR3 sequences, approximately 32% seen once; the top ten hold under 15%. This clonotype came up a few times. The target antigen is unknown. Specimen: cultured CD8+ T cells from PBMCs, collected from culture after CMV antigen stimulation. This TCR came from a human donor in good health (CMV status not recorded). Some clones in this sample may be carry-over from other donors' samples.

CDR3 residues: CASSLYPPDPVVVGGNTDTQYF. The CDR3 DNA reads as TGTGCCAGCAGCCTTTACCCTCCGGACCCCGTAGTAGTCGGGGGAAACACAGATACGCAGTATTTT. The chain is built from TRBV27 and TRBJ2-3, with D tentatively TRBD2 (6 bases). V was pared by 6 bases and J by 2 bases, with 36 bases between. CDR1 and CDR2 from the germline V gene are MNHEY and SMNVEV (reference sequence). The CDR3 has 22 residues.